One and the same sample provided the 19 T cell receptor beta chains below, sequenced in a study of shared clonotypes between healthy human individuals. Only in-frame clones appear in the TCRdb table, and some are missing; sequencing was by immunoSEQ multiplex PCR. The repertoire holds about 1 million clones, with about three quarters as singletons. Input material: memory CD4+ T cells sorted from blood. Subset of the sample: CD45RA-negative fraction. These receptor sequences come from a young man in good health.

This chain joins TRBV5-4 and TRBJ2-5, with 11 nucleotides matching TRBD1. Germline V gene data show CDR1 as SGHNT and CDR2 as YYREEE (reference sequence). CDR3 length equals 14 residues. Losses at the gene ends were 5 bases for V and 4 bases for J; bases not matched to a gene: 4. The CDR3 nucleotides are TGTGCCAGCAGAATTGGGACAGGGGGAGAGACCCAGTACTTC. Amino acid sequence: CASRIGTGGETQYF. Full variable domain (outside the CDR3, taken from reference TRBV5-4 and TRBJ2-5): ETGVTQSPTHLIKTRGQQVTLRCSSQSGHNTVSWYQQALGQGPQFIFQYYREEENGRGNFPPRFSGLQFPNYSSELNVNALELDDSALYLCASRIGTGGETQYFGPGTRLLVL.

The rearrangement joins TRBV30 to TRBJ2-3, with D unresolved. Germline CDR1 is GTSNPN and CDR2 is SVGIG (reference sequence). Trimming took off 3 bases at V and 0 bases at J, with 7 bases between the two ends. The CDR3 has 13 residues. The CDR3, as DNA: TGTGCCTGGAGGCACCGAAGCACAGATACGCAGTATTTT. It codes for CAWRHRSTDTQYF.

This clone was seen just once. The chain joins TRBV2 to TRBJ2-7, with no clear D. CDR1 is SNHLY and CDR2 is FYNNEI in the germline V gene. V lost 9 bases and J 2 bases, leaving 11 bases between the germline ends. The CDR3 has 12 residues. The CDR3 protein is CASSYYPYEQYF. The DNA of the CDR3 is TGTGCCAGTTCCTACTACCCCTACGAGCAGTACTTC.

This chain connects TRBV2 to TRBJ1-4; possibly TRBD1 for D (6 bases). Per the germline V gene, CDR1 is SNHLY and CDR2 is FYNNEI. Trimming stripped 4 bases from V and 5 bases from J, with 17 bases between. The CDR3 has 16 residues. This CDR3 reads CASSAARGGLNEKLFF. The CDR3 coding sequence is TGTGCCAGCAGTGCCGCCCGAGGGGGGCTAAATGAAAAACTGTTTTTT.

This clone was seen only once. The same CDR3 arises from other DNA sequences in this sample as well. The rearrangement joins TRBV5-4 to TRBJ2-7; D may be TRBD1 (5 bases). V gave up 0 bases and J gave up 2 bases, with 9 bases separating them. This CDR3 is built from 14 residues. Germline V gene lookup returns CDR1 SGHNT and CDR2 YYREEE (reference sequence). The CDR3 DNA reads TGTGCCAGCAGCTTGGTAGGCAGGGCCTACGAGCAGTACTTC. Translation gives CASSLVGRAYEQYF.

Remarks on this clone: The same CDR3 is also encoded by other DNA sequences in this sample. The V and J genes are TRBV7-6 and TRBJ2-5; D gene ambiguous. This CDR3 has 13 residues. The germline V gene encodes CDR1 SGHVS and CDR2 FNYEAQ. Trimming took off 4 bases at V and 1 base at J, with 7 bases between the two ends. The CDR3 coding sequence is TGTGCCAGCAGCTCTGTGAGCCAAGAGACCCAGTACTTC. This codes for CASSSVSQETQYF.

This CDR3 reads CASSYGRDQPQHF. CDR3 DNA sequence: TGTGCCAGCAGCTATGGTCGGGATCAGCCCCAGCATTTT. The chain is built from TRBV11-2 and TRBJ1-5; D remains unclear. The CDR3 covers 13 residues. Germline lookup yields CDR1 SGHAT and CDR2 FQNNGV. V was pared by 4 bases and J by 5 bases, with 9 bases between.

This clone was observed once. The chain couples TRBV5-4 to TRBJ2-1, with D possibly TRBD1 on 6 matching bases. Trimming cost V 4 bases and J 2 bases, with 13 bases left between them. Germline V CDR1 and CDR2: SGHNT, YYREEE (reference sequence). There are 15 residues in the CDR3. CDR3 protein: CASSPRTAPYNEQFF. The DNA of the CDR3 is TGTGCCAGCAGCCCAAGGACAGCTCCCTACAATGAGCAGTTCTTC.

The table lists this clone with a count of one. The chain carries TRBV27 and TRBJ2-1; 7 positions match TRBD1. Per the germline V gene, CDR1 is MNHEY and CDR2 is SMNVEV (reference sequence). This CDR3 comprises 16 residues. Trimming cost V 6 bases and J 4 bases; bases outside gene matches: 12. The CDR3 sequence: CASSLEGAKGYNEQFF. The CDR3 DNA follows: TGTGCCAGCAGCCTTGAGGGGGCTAAGGGATACAATGAGCAGTTCTTC.

Comment on this clone: A junction boundary mismatches the germline segment, possibly from a read error. This chain links TRBV7-7 with TRBJ2-5; D possibly corresponds to TRBD1 (5 bases). The germline V gene has CDR1 SSHAT and CDR2 FNYEAQ (reference sequence). This CDR3 is 15 amino acids long. The CDR3 region has the DNA TGTGCTAGCAGCTTCGTTGACAGTACACAAGAGACCCAGTACTTC. Its protein product is CASSFVDSTQETQYF.

This clone was detected ten times or more. V usage is TRBV11-1 and J usage is TRBJ2-6; no reliable D call. CDR1 and CDR2 from the germline V gene are SGHAT and FQDESV (reference sequence). V lost 7 bases and J 0 bases, leaving 16 bases between the germline ends. The CDR3 is 17 residues long. The DNA for the CDR3 is TGTGCCAGCACTCCGCGAACCGCCAGCTCTGGGGCCAACGTCCTGACTTTC. Translated, it gives CASTPRTASSGANVLTF.

This chain uses TRBV18 with TRBJ2-7; D gene uncertain. CDR1 and CDR2 from the germline V gene are KGHSH and LQKENI. CDR3 length equals 13 residues. V was clipped by 2 bases and J by 4 bases, with 9 bases between them. The CDR3 reads CASSPGVQYEQYF. CDR3 nucleotides: TGTGCCAGCTCACCAGGGGTGCAATACGAGCAGTACTTC.

A word on this clone: Different DNA sequences within this sample yield the same CDR3. This chain uses TRBV6-5 with TRBJ2-7; D is undetermined. V gave up 0 bases and J gave up 1 base, with 7 bases separating them. CDR3 length equals 14 residues. The germline V gene has CDR1 MNHEY and CDR2 SVGAGI. The CDR3 DNA sequence: TGTGCCAGCAGTTACTCGATTGGATCCTACGAGCAGTACTTC. This codes for CASSYSIGSYEQYF.

As regards this clone: One end of the junction does not line up with germline, which may come from a read error. The chain links TRBV6-1 to TRBJ1-4; D is ambiguous. This CDR3 is 14 amino acids long. Germline V gene lookup returns CDR1 MNHNS and CDR2 SASEGT. Here the CDR3 DNA reads TGTGCCACCCGGAGGGAGACTACTAATGAAGAACTGTTTTTT. It codes for CATRRETTNEELFF.

This rearrangement joins TRBV7-9 to TRBJ1-2; tentative D call: TRBD1 (5 bases). Germline V gene lookup returns CDR1 SEHNR and CDR2 FQNEAQ (reference sequence). The CDR3 extends over 14 amino acids. Trimming pared 3 bases from V and 2 bases from J, leaving 10 bases between. The CDR3 sequence: CASSFPGPNYGYTF. CDR3 sequence (DNA): TGTGCCAGCAGCTTCCCGGGACCGAACTATGGCTACACCTTC.

The chain recombines TRBV7-3 with TRBJ2-2; D ambiguous. Germline CDR1 SGHTA, CDR2 FQGTGA. The CDR3 is 13 amino acids. V was trimmed by 5 bases and J by 3 bases, leaving 7 bases between them. The CDR3 loop reads CASSRGHTGELFF. DNA of the CDR3: TGTGCCAGCAGCCGCGGACACACCGGGGAGCTGTTTTTT.

V and J are TRBV7-8 and TRBJ1-2, with D perhaps TRBD1 (5 bases). The CDR3 sequence is 20 residues long. With 0 bases removed from V and 4 bases from J, the gap between germline ends came to 27 bases. In germline, CDR1 is SGHVS, CDR2 FQNEAQ. CDR3 sequence (DNA): TGTGCCAGCAGCTTAGCGCATCTCTCGGGGCTGTCGGCAGACCGCTATGGCTACACCTTC. Translating it yields CASSLAHLSGLSADRYGYTF. Full variable domain (missing parts from reference TRBV7-8 and TRBJ1-2): GAGVSQSPRYKVAKRGQDVALRCDPISGHVSLFWYQQALGQGPEFLTYFQNEAQLDKSGLPSDRFFAERPEGSVSTLKIQRTQQEDSAVYLCASSLAHLSGLSADRYGYTFGSGTRLTVV.

The sample holds one count of this clone. The V call is TRBV4-1, the J call TRBJ2-1; D not resolved. CDR3 length: 13 amino acids. Trimming shortened V by 4 bases and J by 10 bases, and 14 bases separated the two germline ends. Germline assignment: CDR1 MGHRA and CDR2 YSYEKL. The CDR3 nucleotides read TGCGCCAGCAGCCGGTTCCCCCTAGACGAGCAGTTCTTC. Translated: CASSRFPLDEQFF.

V is TRBV21-1 and J is TRBJ1-1; TRBD1, the table's D call, was not compared with the DNA. TRBV21-1 is a known pseudogene. The CDR3 is made up of 15 amino acids. Written as DNA, the CDR3 is TGTGCCAGCAGCAAAAAGGGGGTCGGCGGCACTGAAGCTTTCTTT. This translates into CASSKKGVGGTEAFF.